These 20 T cell receptor beta chains originate from one sample sequenced in a study of blood T cell repertoires in COVID-19. Assay used: immunoSEQ multiplex PCR; TCRdb lists only in-frame clones, some missing. The sample includes under 200,000 clones, about 88% of them seen just once. Sequencing used PBMCs or T cells enriched from blood (not recorded which). These receptor sequences come from a woman between 45 and 60 years old who had recovered from COVID-19.

J is TRBJ2-2 and V is TRBV4-1; D may be TRBD2 (7 bases). CDR3 length equals 16 residues. Germline V gives CDR1 MGHRA, CDR2 YSYEKL. V dropped 1 base and J dropped 0 bases, with 9 bases sitting between them. CDR3 nucleotide sequence: TGCGCCAGCAGCCAAGCGGGGGGCCCGAACACCGGGGAGCTGTTTTTT. This sequence encodes CASSQAGGPNTGELFF.

V usage is TRBV5-1 and J usage is TRBJ2-5, with D possibly TRBD1 on 6 matching bases. V lost 4 bases to trimming and J lost 2 bases, with 12 bases between them. This CDR3 has 14 residues. The germline gives CDR1 SGHRS, CDR2 YFSETQ. CDR3 in amino acids: CASSVGHRQETQYF. In nucleotides, the CDR3 is TGCGCCAGCAGCGTGGGACACCGACAAGAGACCCAGTACTTC.

This clone was seen just once. The chain has TRBV7-2 and TRBJ2-1; D unclear. The CDR3 covers 18 residues. The ends were cut back, 1 base at V and 4 bases at J, with 20 bases in the middle. CDR1 and CDR2 (germline): SGHTA, FQGNSA. The chain's CDR3 is CASSLDGVGGAYYNEQFF. CDR3 sequence (DNA): TGTGCCAGCAGCTTAGACGGAGTCGGCGGCGCATATTACAATGAGCAGTTCTTC.

The CDR3 DNA sequence: TGTGCCAGCAGCTTAGCTTGGCAGAACACCGGGGAGCTGTTTTTT. Translated: CASSLAWQNTGELFF. This chain uses TRBV7-6 with TRBJ2-2; no clear D. Germline CDR1 is SGHVS and CDR2 is FNYEAQ. V was shortened by 0 bases and J by 1 base, with 6 bases between the two germline ends. The CDR3 runs to 15 residues.

This chain links TRBV18 with TRBJ1-4; 7 nucleotides line up with TRBD1. The germline V gene has CDR1 KGHSH and CDR2 LQKENI. J gave up 4 bases and V 1 base, and 6 bases lay outside the gene matches. This CDR3 has 16 residues. Written as DNA, the CDR3 is TGTGCCAGCTCACCACGTACAGGGGAAGGTAATGAAAAACTGTTTTTT. Protein: CASSPRTGEGNEKLFF.

The V and J genes are TRBV5-5 and TRBJ2-2; unclear D gene. From germline, CDR1 is SGHKS and CDR2 YYEKEE (reference sequence). This CDR3 is 14 amino acids long. Between the trimmed V and J ends, which lost 2 bases and 2 bases, there was a span of 7 bases. As DNA, the CDR3 is TGTGCCAGCAGCTTAAACAGAAACACCGGGGAGCTGTTTTTT. The encoded protein is CASSLNRNTGELFF.

J is TRBJ2-7 and V is TRBV18, with no clear D. Trimming took 5 bases from V and 5 from J, leaving 10 bases between them. In germline, CDR1 is KGHSH, CDR2 LQKENI. The CDR3 covers 12 residues. The CDR3 coding sequence is TGTGCCAGCTCAGTTTATAGTGACGAGCAGTACTTC. Translation: CASSVYSDEQYF.

The chain is built from TRBV19 and TRBJ1-2, with 10 bases that match TRBD1. Germline V CDR1 and CDR2: LNHDA, SQIVND (reference sequence). Trimming removed 5 bases from V and 0 bases from J; junction bases left unmatched: 6. The CDR3 covers 16 residues. The CDR3 nucleotides are TGTGCCAGTAGTCCGGTGGGGACAGGGGCTAACTATGGCTACACCTTC. Protein sequence: CASSPVGTGANYGYTF.

The chain uses TRBV6-5 and TRBJ1-2; D gene ambiguous. CDR3 size: 12 residues. CDR1 MNHEY and CDR2 SVGAGI come from the germline V gene. V dropped 6 bases and J dropped 8 bases, with 13 bases sitting between them. This chain's CDR3 is CASSPVGGGYTF. The CDR3 coding sequence is TGTGCCAGCAGCCCCGTTGGAGGAGGCTACACCTTC.

The chain recombines TRBV19 with TRBJ1-2, with 9 nucleotides matching TRBD1. Per the germline V gene, CDR1 is LNHDA and CDR2 is SQIVND (reference sequence). CDR3 length equals 15 residues. J was trimmed by 6 bases and V by 10 bases; bases with no gene match: 15. CDR3 DNA: TGTGCCATCTTCACCCAACCGGGACAGGGACATGGCTACACCTTC. It is translated as CAIFTQPGQGHGYTF.

This chain links TRBV6-5 with TRBJ2-5; possibly TRBD2 for D (7 bases). CDR3 size: 15 residues. CDR1 MNHEY and CDR2 SVGAGI come from the germline V gene. Trimming took off 4 bases at V and 4 bases at J, with 16 bases between the two ends. The CDR3 DNA is TGTGCCAGCAGTTTCTCCGTGGGGGGGGCAGAGACCCAGTACTTC. The encoded protein is CASSFSVGGAETQYF.

DNA of the CDR3: TGTGCCAGTAGTCCCAGTCGTCCGGACAGGGGATACGAGCAGTACTTC. Residues: CASSPSRPDRGYEQYF. This rearrangement joins TRBV19 to TRBJ2-7, with 9 nucleotides matching TRBD1. Germline-derived CDR1 and CDR2 are LNHDA and SQIVND (reference sequence). Trimming took 5 bases from V and 4 from J; bases not matched to a gene: 12. The CDR3 contains 16 residues.

This chain uses TRBV6-4 with TRBJ2-2; 9 bases are a match to TRBD2. Losses at the gene ends were 5 bases for V and 5 bases for J; bases not matched to a gene: 3. Germline CDR1 reads MRHNA; CDR2 reads SNTAGT. The CDR3 sequence is 14 residues long. The CDR3 DNA reads TGTGCCAGCAGTTTAGCGGGAGATACCGGGGAGCTGTTTTTT. Residues: CASSLAGDTGELFF.

This clone was counted a few times. The chain recombines TRBV12-2 with TRBJ2-7; TRBD1, the table's D call, lacks a check against the DNA. TRBV12-2 is reported as a pseudogene. The CDR3 is 14 residues long. CDR3 nucleotides: TGTGCAAGTCGGGGCCCCTATCAAACCTACGAGCAGTACTTC. It yields the protein CASRGPYQTYEQYF.

The chain employs TRBV5-1 and TRBJ1-1; TRBD1 aligns across 7 bases. Germline CDR1 is SGHRS and CDR2 is YFSETQ. The V gene end was trimmed by 4 bases and the J gene end by 4 bases; junction bases not matched to a gene: 13. CDR3 length: 16 residues. The CDR3 spells CASSPTRQGSGTEAFF. CDR3 nucleotide sequence: TGCGCCAGCAGCCCCACGAGACAGGGAAGTGGCACTGAAGCTTTCTTT.

The chain is built from TRBV28 and TRBJ2-2; D is undetermined. The ends were cut back, 1 base at V and 4 bases at J, with 10 bases in the middle. Germline V gives CDR1 MDHEN, CDR2 SYDVKM. CDR3 length: 15 amino acids. The CDR3 DNA sequence: TGTGCCAGCAGTTTATTTGCTCCGGGCACCGGGGAGCTGTTTTTT. This gives the protein CASSLFAPGTGELFF.

The CDR3 region is CASSAGHQFPPSTDTQYF. For the CDR3, the DNA is TGCGCCAGCAGTGCGGGACACCAATTCCCTCCTAGCACAGATACGCAGTATTTT. The chain uses TRBV10-2 and TRBJ2-3; D is perhaps TRBD1 (6 bases). Germline CDR1 reads WSHSY; CDR2 reads SAAADI. This CDR3 has 18 residues. Between the trimmed V and J ends, which lost 4 bases and 0 bases, there was a span of 20 bases.

The chain combines TRBV20-1 with TRBJ2-3; D possibly corresponds to TRBD2 (6 bases). V lost 5 bases to trimming and J lost 7 bases, with 10 bases between them. Germline loops: CDR1 DFQATT, CDR2 SNEGSKA (reference sequence). CDR3 length equals 11 residues. The CDR3 here is CSAARGNTQYF. The CDR3 DNA reads as TGCAGTGCTGCTCGGGGGAATACGCAGTATTTT.

The chain uses TRBV7-9 and TRBJ1-1, with 7 positions matching TRBD1. Germline assignment: CDR1 SEHNR and CDR2 FQNEAQ (reference sequence). CDR3 length equals 14 residues. The V gene end was trimmed by 8 bases and the J gene end by 3 bases; junction bases not matched to a gene: 9. The CDR3 DNA sequence: TGTGCCAGCGCATCAATGACAGGGCACACTGAAGCTTTCTTT. The encoded protein is CASASMTGHTEAFF.

This sequence joins TRBV3-1 (or the pseudogene TRBV3-2) and TRBJ1-3, with 9 bases fitting TRBD1. V shed 1 base and J 0 bases; nucleotides not matched to a gene: 7. Germline V CDR1 and CDR2: LGHDT, YNNKEL (reference sequence). CDR3 length equals 18 residues. In DNA form, the CDR3 reads TGTGCCAGCAGCCAAGTTTTGGGACAGGGTAGCTCTGGAAACACCATATATTTT. Amino acids: CASSQVLGQGSSGNTIYF.